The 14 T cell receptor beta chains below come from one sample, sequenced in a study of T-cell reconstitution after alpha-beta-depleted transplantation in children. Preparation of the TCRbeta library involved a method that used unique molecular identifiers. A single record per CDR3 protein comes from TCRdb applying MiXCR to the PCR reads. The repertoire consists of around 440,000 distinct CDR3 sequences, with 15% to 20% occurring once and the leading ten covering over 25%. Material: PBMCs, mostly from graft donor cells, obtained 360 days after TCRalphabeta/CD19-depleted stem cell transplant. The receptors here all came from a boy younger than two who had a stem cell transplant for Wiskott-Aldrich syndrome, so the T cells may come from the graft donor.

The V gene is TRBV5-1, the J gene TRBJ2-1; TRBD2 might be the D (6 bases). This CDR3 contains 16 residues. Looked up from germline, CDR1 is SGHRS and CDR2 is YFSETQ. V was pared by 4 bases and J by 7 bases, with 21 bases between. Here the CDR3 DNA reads TGCGCCAGCAGCCCAGACACCCGGGGGATGGCAAATGAGCAGTTCTTC. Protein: CASSPDTRGMANEQFF. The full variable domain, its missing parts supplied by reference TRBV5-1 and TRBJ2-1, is KAGVTQTPRYLIKTRGQQVTLSCSPISGHRSVSWYQQTPGQGLQFLFEYFSETQRNKGNFPGRFSGRQFSNSRSEMNVSTLELGDSALYLCASSPDTRGMANEQFFGPGTRLTVL.

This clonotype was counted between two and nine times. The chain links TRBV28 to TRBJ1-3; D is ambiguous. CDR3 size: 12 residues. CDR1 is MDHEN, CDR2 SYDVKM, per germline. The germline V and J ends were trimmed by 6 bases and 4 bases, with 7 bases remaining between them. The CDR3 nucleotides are TGTGCCAGCAGCTACAGAGGAAACACCATATATTTT. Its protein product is CASSYRGNTIYF. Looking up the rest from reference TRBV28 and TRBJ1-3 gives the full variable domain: DVKVTQSSRYLVKRTGEKVFLECVQDMDHENMFWYRQDPGLGLRLIYFSYDVKMKEKGDIPEGYSVSREKKERFSLILESASTNQTSMYLCASSYRGNTIYFGEGSWLTVV.

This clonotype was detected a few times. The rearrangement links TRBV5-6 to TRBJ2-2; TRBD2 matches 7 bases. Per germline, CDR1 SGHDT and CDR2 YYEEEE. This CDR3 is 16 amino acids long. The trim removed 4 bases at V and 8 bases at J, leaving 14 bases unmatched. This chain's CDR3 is CASSPRLALGKGELFF. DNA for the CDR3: TGTGCCAGCAGCCCCCGACTAGCCCTCGGGAAAGGGGAGCTGTTTTTT. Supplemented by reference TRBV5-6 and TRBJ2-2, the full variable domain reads DAGVTQSPTHLIKTRGQQVTLRCSPKSGHDTVSWYQQALGQGPQFIFQYYEEEERQRGNFPDRFSGHQFPNYSSELNVNALLLGDSALYLCASSPRLALGKGELFFGEGSRLTVL.

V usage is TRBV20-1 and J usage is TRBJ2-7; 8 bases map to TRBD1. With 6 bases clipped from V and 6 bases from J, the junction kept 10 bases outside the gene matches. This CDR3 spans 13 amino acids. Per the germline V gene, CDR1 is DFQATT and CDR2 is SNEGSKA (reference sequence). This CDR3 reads CSAGQVPSGEQYF. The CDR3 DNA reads TGCAGTGCGGGACAGGTACCGAGCGGCGAGCAGTACTTC.

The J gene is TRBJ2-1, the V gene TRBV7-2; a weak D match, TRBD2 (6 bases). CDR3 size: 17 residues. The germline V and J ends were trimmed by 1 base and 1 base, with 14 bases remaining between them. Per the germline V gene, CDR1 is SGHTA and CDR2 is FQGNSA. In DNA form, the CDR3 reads TGTGCCAGCAGCTTAGTTCAGATGGGACTTTCCTACAATGAGCAGTTCTTC. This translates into CASSLVQMGLSYNEQFF. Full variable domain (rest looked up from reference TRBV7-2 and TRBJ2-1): GAGVSQSPSNKVTEKGKDVELRCDPISGHTALYWYRQSLGQGLEFLIYFQGNSAPDKSGLPSDRFSAERTGGSVSTLTIQRTQQEDSAVYLCASSLVQMGLSYNEQFFGPGTRLTVL.

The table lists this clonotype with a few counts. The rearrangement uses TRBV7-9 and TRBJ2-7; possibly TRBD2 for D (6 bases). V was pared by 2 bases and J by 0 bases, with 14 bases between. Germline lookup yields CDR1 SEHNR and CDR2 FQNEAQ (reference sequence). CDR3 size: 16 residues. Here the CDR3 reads CASSLIGRGASYEQYF. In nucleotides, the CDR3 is TGTGCCAGCAGCTTAATCGGGCGGGGCGCCTCCTACGAGCAGTACTTC.

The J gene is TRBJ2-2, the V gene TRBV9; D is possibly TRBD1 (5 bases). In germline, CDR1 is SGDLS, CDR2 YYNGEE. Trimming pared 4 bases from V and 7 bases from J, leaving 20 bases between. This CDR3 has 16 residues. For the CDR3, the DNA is TGTGCCAGCAGCCCCCATTCTGGGGCTAGTCACGGGGAGCTGTTTTTT. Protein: CASSPHSGASHGELFF.

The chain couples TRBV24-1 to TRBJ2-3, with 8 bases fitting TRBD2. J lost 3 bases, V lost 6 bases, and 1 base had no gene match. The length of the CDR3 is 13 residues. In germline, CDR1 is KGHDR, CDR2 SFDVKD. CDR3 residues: CATSTGGTDTQYF. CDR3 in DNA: TGTGCCACCAGTACGGGAGGGACAGATACGCAGTATTTT.

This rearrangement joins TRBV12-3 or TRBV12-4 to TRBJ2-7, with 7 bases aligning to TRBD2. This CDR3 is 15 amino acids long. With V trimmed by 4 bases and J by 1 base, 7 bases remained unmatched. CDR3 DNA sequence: TGTGCCAGCAGTTCGACGACTAGCTTATCCTACGAGCAGTACTTC. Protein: CASSSTTSLSYEQYF.

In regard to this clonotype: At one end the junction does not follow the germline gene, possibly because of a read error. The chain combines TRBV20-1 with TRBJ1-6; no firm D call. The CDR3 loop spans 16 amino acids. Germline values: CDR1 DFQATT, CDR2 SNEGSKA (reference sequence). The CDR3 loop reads CCARDLTRTQNSPLHF. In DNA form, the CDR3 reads TGCTGTGCTAGAGACCTTACAAGGACCCAAAATTCACCCCTCCACTTT.

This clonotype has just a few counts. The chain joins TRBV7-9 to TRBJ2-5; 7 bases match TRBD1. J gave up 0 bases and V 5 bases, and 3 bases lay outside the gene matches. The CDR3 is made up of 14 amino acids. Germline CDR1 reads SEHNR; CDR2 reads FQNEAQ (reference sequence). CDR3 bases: TGTGCCAGCAGCATGGACAGGTACCAAGAGACCCAGTACTTC. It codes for CASSMDRYQETQYF.

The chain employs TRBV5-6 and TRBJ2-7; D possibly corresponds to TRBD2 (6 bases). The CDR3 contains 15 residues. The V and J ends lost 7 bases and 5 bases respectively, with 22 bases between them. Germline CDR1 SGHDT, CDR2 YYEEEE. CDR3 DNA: TGTGCCAGCGTGGGATTTGCTCGGGGGAGCCACGAGCAGTACTTC. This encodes CASVGFARGSHEQYF.

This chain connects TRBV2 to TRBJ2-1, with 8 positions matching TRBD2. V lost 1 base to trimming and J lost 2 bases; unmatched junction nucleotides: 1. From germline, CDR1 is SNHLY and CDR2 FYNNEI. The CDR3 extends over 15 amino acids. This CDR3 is CASSEGLAPYNEQFF. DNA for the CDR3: TGTGCCAGCAGTGAAGGACTAGCGCCCTACAATGAGCAGTTCTTC.

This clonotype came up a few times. The CDR3 is CASSLVAGQMTF. The CDR3 DNA follows: TGCGCCAGCAGCTTGGTCGCGGGACAGATGACTTTC. The gene calls are TRBV5-1 and TRBJ2-6; maybe TRBD1 (7 bases). V was cut by 0 bases and J by 17 bases, with 12 bases left in between. From germline, CDR1 is SGHRS and CDR2 YFSETQ. The CDR3 sequence is 12 residues long.